This T cell receptor (beta chain) was sequenced for a study of neoadjuvant anti-PD-1 for oral cavity cancer. Findings of the study overall: Pretreatment Treg/Th17 ratio correlated inversely with post-treatment tumor clonality.

Germline-derived CDR1 and CDR2 are SGHTA and FQGTGA. This CDR3 spans 17 amino acids. V dropped 2 bases and J dropped 2; count of bases not matched to a gene: 9. Documented time point: after neoadjuvant nivolumab, at surgical resection. Cohort: HPV-negative, locally advanced oral cavity squamous cell carcinoma patients. No culture or expansion preceded analysis of these blood cells. The repertoire was sequenced with immunoSEQ multiplex PCR; TCRdb's copy has only in-frame clones and lacks some. The sample contains more than 6,500 clones, about three quarters of which appear only once. This clone has only one observation. Its specificity is not known.

The specimen comprised PBMCs, sampled after nivolumab (anti-PD-1) treatment. This receptor was taken from a person aged 40 to 85 with oral cavity squamous cell carcinoma. This sequence joins TRBV7-3 and TRBJ2-3; 8 bases align to TRBD2. As DNA, the CDR3 is TGTGCCAGCAGCTTATTGGGGCGGGGGGACGCCACAGATACGCAGTATTTT. Amino acid sequence: CASSLLGRGDATDTQYF. The full variable domain, in which reference TRBV7-3 and TRBJ2-3 provide the parts outside the CDR3, is GAGVSQTPSNKVTEKGKYVELRCDPISGHTALYWYRQSLGQGPEFLIYFQGTGAADDSGLPNDRFFAVRPEGSVSTLKIQRTERGDSAVYLCASSLLGRGDATDTQYFGPGTRLTVL.